This T cell receptor beta chain was profiled in a study of shared clonotypes between healthy human individuals. Across the whole study: The study drew on two women and a few men aged 18 to 49 as donors.

Partitioning of CD4+ cells yielded a CD45RA+ naive subset and a CD45RA-negative memory subset. For sorted subsets, roughly 210 ng DNA per replicate equaled approximately 30,000 T cell genomes. Using immunoSEQ multiplex PCR, the repertoire was profiled, and TCRdb retains in-frame clones only, with some absent. The table shows about 2 million clones, with about 95% occurring only once. V was clipped by 3 bases and J by 4 bases; unmatched bases: 10. The CDR3 spans 17 residues. Germline V gene sequence: CDR1 SGHDT, CDR2 YYEEEE. Sequenced input: naive CD4+ T cells sorted from blood. Subset in this sample: CD45RA+ positively selected. The receptor was derived from a young man in good health. The chain employs TRBV5-6 and TRBJ2-5, with TRBD2 matching 12 bases. The CDR3 DNA sequence: TGTGCCAGCAGCTGGCGGCTAGCGGGAGGGCCGGGAGAGACCCAGTACTTC. Translating gives CASSWRLAGGPGETQYF.